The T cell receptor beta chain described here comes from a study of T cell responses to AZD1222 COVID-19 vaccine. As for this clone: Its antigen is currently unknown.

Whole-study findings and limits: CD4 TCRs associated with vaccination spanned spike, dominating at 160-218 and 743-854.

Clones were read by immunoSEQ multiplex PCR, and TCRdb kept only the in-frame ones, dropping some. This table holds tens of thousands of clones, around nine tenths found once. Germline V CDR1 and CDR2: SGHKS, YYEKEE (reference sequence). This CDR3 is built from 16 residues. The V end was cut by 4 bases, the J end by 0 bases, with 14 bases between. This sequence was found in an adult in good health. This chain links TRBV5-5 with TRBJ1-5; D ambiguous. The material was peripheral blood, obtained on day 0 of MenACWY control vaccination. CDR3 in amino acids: CASSPMSQNSNQPQHF. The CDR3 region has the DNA TGTGCCAGCAGCCCTATGTCCCAAAATAGCAATCAGCCCCAGCATTTT.